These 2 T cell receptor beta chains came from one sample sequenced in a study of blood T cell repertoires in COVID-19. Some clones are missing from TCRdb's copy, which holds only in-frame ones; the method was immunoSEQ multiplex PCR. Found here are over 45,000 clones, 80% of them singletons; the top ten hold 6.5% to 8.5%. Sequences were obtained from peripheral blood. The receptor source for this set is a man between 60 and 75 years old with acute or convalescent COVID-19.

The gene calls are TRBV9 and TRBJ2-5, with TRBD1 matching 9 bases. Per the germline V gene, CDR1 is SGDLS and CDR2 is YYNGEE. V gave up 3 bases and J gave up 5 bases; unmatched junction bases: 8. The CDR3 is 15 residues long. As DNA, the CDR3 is TGTGCCAGCAGCGCCGGGACAGGGTTCAAGGAGACCCAGTACTTC. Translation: CASSAGTGFKETQYF.

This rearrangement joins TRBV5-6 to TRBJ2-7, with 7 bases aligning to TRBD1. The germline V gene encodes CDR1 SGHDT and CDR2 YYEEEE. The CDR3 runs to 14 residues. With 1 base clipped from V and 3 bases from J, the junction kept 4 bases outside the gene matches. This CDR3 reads CASSLTGQIYEQYF. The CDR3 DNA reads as TGTGCCAGCAGCTTGACGGGACAGATCTACGAGCAGTACTTC.